This T cell receptor beta chain is drawn from a study of blood T cell repertoires in COVID-19. The wider study: The study drew acute and convalescent COVID-19 samples from the United States, Italy and Spain. T cells, B-cell-depleted T cells, or PBMCs provided the cDNA or gDNA that served as material.

Only in-frame clones appear in the TCRdb table, and some are missing; sequencing was by immunoSEQ multiplex PCR. The table lists about 250,000 clones, 80% to 85% of them singletons. With 3 bases removed from V and 5 bases from J, the gap between germline ends came to 8 bases. Germline loops: CDR1 MRHNA, CDR2 SNTAGT. The CDR3 consists of 13 residues. The chain links TRBV6-4 to TRBJ1-5; the D is unclear. Material: peripheral blood. This clonotype was sampled from a man over 45 with active or convalescent COVID-19. In nucleotides, the CDR3 is TGTGCCAGCAGTGAGGGCAGATATCAGCCCCAGCATTTT. It codes for CASSEGRYQPQHF.